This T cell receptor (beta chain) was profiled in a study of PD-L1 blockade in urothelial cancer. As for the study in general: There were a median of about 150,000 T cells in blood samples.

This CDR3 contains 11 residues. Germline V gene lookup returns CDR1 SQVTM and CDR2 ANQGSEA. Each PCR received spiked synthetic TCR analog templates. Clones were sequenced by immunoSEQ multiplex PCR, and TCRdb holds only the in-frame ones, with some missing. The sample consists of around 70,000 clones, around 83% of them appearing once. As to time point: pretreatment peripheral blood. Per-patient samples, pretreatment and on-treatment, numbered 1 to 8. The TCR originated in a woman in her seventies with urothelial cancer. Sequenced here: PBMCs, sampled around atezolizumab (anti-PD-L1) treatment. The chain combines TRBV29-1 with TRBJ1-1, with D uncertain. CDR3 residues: CRAGWNTEAFF. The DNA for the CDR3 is TGCAGAGCGGGGTGGAACACTGAAGCTTTCTTT.